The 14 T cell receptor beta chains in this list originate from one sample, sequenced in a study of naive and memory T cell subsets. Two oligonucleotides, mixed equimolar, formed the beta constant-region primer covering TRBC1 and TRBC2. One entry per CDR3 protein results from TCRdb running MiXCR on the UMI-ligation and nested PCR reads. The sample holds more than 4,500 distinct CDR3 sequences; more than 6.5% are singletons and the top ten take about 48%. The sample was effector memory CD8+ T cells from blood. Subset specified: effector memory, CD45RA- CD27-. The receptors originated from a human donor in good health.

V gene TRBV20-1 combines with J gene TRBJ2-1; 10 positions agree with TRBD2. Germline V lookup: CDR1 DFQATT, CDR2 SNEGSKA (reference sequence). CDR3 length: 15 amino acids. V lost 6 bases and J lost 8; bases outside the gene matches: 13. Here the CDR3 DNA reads TGCAGTGCCCCTGTGAGGACTAGCGGCGGTTATGAGCAGTTCTTC. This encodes CSAPVRTSGGYEQFF.

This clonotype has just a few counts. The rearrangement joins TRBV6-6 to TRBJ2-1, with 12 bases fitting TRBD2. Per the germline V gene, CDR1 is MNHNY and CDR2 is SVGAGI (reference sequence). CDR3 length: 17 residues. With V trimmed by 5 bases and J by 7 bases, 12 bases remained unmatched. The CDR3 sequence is CASSHPTSGSRGNEQFF. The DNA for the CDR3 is TGTGCCAGCAGTCATCCGACTAGCGGGAGTAGAGGGAATGAGCAGTTCTTC.

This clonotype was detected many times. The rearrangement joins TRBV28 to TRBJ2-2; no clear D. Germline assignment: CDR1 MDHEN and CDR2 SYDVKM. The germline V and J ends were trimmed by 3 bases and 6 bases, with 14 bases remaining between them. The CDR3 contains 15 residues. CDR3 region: CASSFSFEGSGELFF. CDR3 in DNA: TGTGCCAGCAGTTTCAGTTTCGAAGGGTCCGGGGAGCTGTTTTTT.

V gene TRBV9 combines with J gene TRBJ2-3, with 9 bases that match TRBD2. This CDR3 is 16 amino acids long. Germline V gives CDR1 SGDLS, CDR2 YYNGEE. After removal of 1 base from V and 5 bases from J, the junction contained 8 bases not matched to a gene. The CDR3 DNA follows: TGTGCCAGCAGCGTAATGGCTAGCGGGGTCATAGATACGCAGTATTTT. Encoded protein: CASSVMASGVIDTQYF.

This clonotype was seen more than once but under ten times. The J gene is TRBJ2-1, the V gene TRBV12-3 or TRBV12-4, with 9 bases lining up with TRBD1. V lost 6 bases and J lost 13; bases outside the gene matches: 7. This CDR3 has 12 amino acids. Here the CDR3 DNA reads TGTGCCAGCAGGCCCCCGGGACAGGGACAGTTCTTC. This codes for CASRPPGQGQFF.

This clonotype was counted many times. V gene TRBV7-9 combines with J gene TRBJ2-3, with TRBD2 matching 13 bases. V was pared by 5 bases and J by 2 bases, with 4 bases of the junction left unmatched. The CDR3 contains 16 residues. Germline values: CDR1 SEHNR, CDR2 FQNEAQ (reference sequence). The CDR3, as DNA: TGTGCCAGCAGCCCGGGGACTAGCGGGACCACAGATACGCAGTATTTT. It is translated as CASSPGTSGTTDTQYF.

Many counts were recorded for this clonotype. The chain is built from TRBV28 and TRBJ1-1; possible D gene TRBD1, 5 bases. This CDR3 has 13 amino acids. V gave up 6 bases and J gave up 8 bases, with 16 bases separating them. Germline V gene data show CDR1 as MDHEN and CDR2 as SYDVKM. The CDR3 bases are TGTGCCAGCAGAGGCGCCCGGACACTCGAAGCTTTCTTT. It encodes CASRGARTLEAFF.

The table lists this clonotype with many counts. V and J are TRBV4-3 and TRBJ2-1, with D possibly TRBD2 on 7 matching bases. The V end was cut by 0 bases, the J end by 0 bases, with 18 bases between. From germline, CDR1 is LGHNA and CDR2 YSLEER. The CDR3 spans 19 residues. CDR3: CASSQEGPGGASSYNEQFF. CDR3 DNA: TGCGCCAGCAGCCAAGAAGGGCCTGGGGGGGCGAGCTCCTACAATGAGCAGTTCTTC.

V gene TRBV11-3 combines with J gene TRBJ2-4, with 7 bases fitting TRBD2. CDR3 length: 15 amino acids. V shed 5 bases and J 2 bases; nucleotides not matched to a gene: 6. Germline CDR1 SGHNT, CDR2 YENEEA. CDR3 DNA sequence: TGTGCCAGCAGCCGAACGGGGGGTACCAAAAACATTCAGTACTTC. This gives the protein CASSRTGGTKNIQYF.

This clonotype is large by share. The CDR3 protein is CASSAGTASTDTQYF. In DNA form, the CDR3 reads TGTGCCAGCAGCGCCGGGACAGCAAGCACAGATACGCAGTATTTT. The rearrangement links TRBV2 to TRBJ2-3; TRBD1 matches at 7 bases. Trimming at V came to 6 bases and at J to 0 bases, leaving 6 bases not matched to a gene. Germline V CDR1 and CDR2: SNHLY, FYNNEI. CDR3 size: 15 residues.

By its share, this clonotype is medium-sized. DNA for the CDR3: TGTGCCAGCAGTGACCCCACGAGCAGCTCCTACAATGAGCAGTTCTTC. Residues: CASSDPTSSSYNEQFF. V gene TRBV6-4 combines with J gene TRBJ2-1; no reliable D call. CDR3 length: 16 residues. Germline CDR1 and CDR2: MRHNA and SNTAGT. With 2 bases removed from V and 0 bases from J, the gap between germline ends came to 11 bases.

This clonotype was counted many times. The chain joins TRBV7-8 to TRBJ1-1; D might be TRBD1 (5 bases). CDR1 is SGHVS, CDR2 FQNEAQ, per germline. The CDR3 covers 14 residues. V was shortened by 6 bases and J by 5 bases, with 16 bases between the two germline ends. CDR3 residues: CASRRGTPRTEAFF. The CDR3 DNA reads TGTGCCAGCAGGCGCGGGACCCCAAGGACTGAAGCTTTCTTT. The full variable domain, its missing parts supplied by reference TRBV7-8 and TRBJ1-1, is GAGVSQSPRYKVAKRGQDVALRCDPISGHVSLFWYQQALGQGPEFLTYFQNEAQLDKSGLPSDRFFAERPEGSVSTLKIQRTQQEDSAVYLCASRRGTPRTEAFFGQGTRLTVV.

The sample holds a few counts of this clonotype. CDR3 in DNA: TGTGCCAGCAGTTCCGCGTGGGGGAATTCACCCCTCCACTTT. It specifies CASSSAWGNSPLHF. This rearrangement joins TRBV12-3 or TRBV12-4 to TRBJ1-6; a possible D gene is TRBD1 (5 bases). The CDR3 extends over 14 amino acids. Deletions cut 4 bases from V and 7 bases from J, with 11 bases between.

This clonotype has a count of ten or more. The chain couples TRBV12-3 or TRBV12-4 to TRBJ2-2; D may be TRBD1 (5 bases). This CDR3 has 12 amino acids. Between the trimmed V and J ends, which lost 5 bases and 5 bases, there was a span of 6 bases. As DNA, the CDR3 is TGTGCCAGCAGTCCAGGGACCGGGGAGCTGTTTTTT. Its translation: CASSPGTGELFF.